The 3 T cell receptor beta chains listed next were all sequenced from one sample in a study of long-term antiretroviral therapy in people with HIV. Run at survey level, the immunoSEQ assay was version v3.0. Produced via immunoSEQ multiplex PCR; TCRdb's table is partial and in-frame only. There are around 15,000 clones in the sample; 88% occur only once, and around 12% lies in the top ten. Material: unsorted PBMCs, obtained 0.7 years before starting antiretroviral therapy. Receptors originate from a man aged 50 or older with HIV.

The gene calls are TRBV5-5 and TRBJ2-7; 8 bases map to TRBD1. CDR1 is SGHKS, CDR2 YYEKEE, per germline (reference sequence). The CDR3 sequence is 14 residues long. V trimming: 4 bases; J trimming: 7 bases; junction bases outside the gene matches: 10. CDR3 sequence: CASSIGQGSREQYF. DNA of the CDR3: TGTGCCAGCAGCATAGGACAGGGTTCTCGTGAGCAGTACTTC.

The genes are TRBV21-1 and TRBJ1-4. TRBV21-1 is labeled a pseudogene. The CDR3 loop spans 11 amino acids. The CDR3 sequence: CASSLIEKLFF. As DNA, the CDR3 is TGTGCCAGCAGCCTCATTGAAAAACTGTTTTTT.

A note on this clone: One end of the junction is discordant with germline, which a read error may explain. The V and J genes are TRBV7-7 and TRBJ1-1; the D is unclear. CDR1 and CDR2 from the germline V gene are SSHAT and FNYEAQ (reference sequence). The CDR3 runs 14 residues. In nucleotides, the CDR3 is TGTGCTAGCAGCAAATCGGAGGAGAACACTGAAGCTTTCTTT. It codes for CASSKSEENTEAFF.